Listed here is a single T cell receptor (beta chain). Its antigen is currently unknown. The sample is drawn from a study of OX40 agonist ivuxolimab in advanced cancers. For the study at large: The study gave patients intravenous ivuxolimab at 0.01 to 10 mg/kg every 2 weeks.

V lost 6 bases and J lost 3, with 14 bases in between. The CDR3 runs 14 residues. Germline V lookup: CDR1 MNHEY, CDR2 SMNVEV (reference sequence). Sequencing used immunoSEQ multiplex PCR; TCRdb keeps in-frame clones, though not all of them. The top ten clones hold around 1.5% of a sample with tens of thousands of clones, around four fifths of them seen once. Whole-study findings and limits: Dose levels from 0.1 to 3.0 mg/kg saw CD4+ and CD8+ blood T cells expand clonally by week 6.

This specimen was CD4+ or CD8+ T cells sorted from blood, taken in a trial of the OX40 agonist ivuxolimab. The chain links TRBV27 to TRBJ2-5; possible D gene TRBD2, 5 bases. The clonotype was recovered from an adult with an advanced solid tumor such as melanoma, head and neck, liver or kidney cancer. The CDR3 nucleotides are TGTGCCAGCAGACCCGTTTACGGGGAAGAGACCCAGTACTTC. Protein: CASRPVYGEETQYF.